The rows below give T cell receptor beta chains drawn from one sample of a study of T-cell reconstitution after alpha-beta-depleted transplantation in children. MiXCR, run by TCRdb on the PCR reads, gives a single entry per CDR3 protein. The sample yields over 200,000 distinct CDR3 sequences, 8% to 9.5% seen once. Sequenced here: PBMCs from the stem cell graft donor, sampled from the stem cell graft. All receptors derive from a human donor who donated a stem cell graft to a child with acute lymphoblastic leukemia. CDR3s include the opening cysteine and the closing phenylalanine or tryptophan. The D gene is left open where the match is weak. Only some rows state a clone size, as once, few, many or a class for expanded clones.

J gene,V gene,D gene,clone size,CDR3 DNA,CDR3 protein
TRBJ2-7,TRBV7-2,-,-,TGTGCCAGCAGTTACACAGTGGGAGCCTACGAGCAGTACTTC,CASSYTVGAYEQYF
TRBJ2-7,TRBV6-6,-,few,TGTGCCAGCAGCCCTTGGACCAACGAGCAGTACTTC,CASSPWTNEQYF
TRBJ1-2,TRBV20-1,TRBD1,-,TGCAGTGCTAGAGAGGGACAGATCTTCTCTAACTATGGCTACACCTTC,CSAREGQIFSNYGYTF
TRBJ2-7,TRBV20-1,-,many,TGCAGTGCTAGAGGGATAGGCAGCACCTACGAGCAGTACTTC,CSARGIGSTYEQYF
TRBJ2-1,TRBV5-4,-,few,TGTGCCAGCAGCTTGGGATCTCCCTTCAATGAGCAGTTCTTC,CASSLGSPFNEQFF
TRBJ2-5,TRBV15,-,many,TGTGCCACCAGCATACAGGGCTTAGAAGAGACCCAGTACTTC,CATSIQGLEETQYF
TRBJ2-3,TRBV27,-,-,TGTGCCAGCAGTTTACGTGAGGGTGATACGCAGTATTTT,CASSLREGDTQYF
TRBJ1-3,TRBV7-8,-,-,TGTGCCAGCAGCTTATTGACGGGAGGCGGAAACACCATATATTTT,CASSLLTGGGNTIYF
TRBJ2-3,TRBV10-3,TRBD1,-,TGTGCCATCAGTGAACGAACAGGGGGCCGTTTAACAGATACGCAGTATTTT,CAISERTGGRLTDTQYF
TRBJ1-1,TRBV24-1,-,many,TGTGCCACCACGAAAGACGGAAAAGCTTTCTTT,CATTKDGKAFF
TRBJ2-7,TRBV5-1,-,few,TGCGCCAGCAGCTTAAGGGCCTCAGCTGACGAGCAGTACTTC,CASSLRASADEQYF
TRBJ1-1,TRBV7-6,-,-,TGTGCCAGCAGCCTAGGGTCAGATTACACTGAAGCTTTCTTT,CASSLGSDYTEAFF
TRBJ2-7,TRBV4-1,-,-,TGCGCCGTCGGTGGAGGGACGGATTACGAGCAGTACTTC,CAVGGGTDYEQYF
TRBJ2-3,TRBV20-1,-,-,TGCAGTGCTAGTGGAAACCGGTCCCCAAACACAGATACGCAGTATTTT,CSASGNRSPNTDTQYF
TRBJ2-3,TRBV20-1,-,few,TGCAGTGCTAGGGGAAGCGGGAGCACAGATACGCAGTATTTT,CSARGSGSTDTQYF
TRBJ2-3,TRBV9,-,-,TGTGCCAGCAGCGTAGAGTCGGGGCGGGACACAGATACGCAGTATTTT,CASSVESGRDTDTQYF
TRBJ1-3,TRBV20-1,TRBD1,many,TGCAGTGCTAGACAGACAGGGGGAAACACCATATATTTT,CSARQTGGNTIYF
TRBJ1-5,TRBV10-3,TRBD1,-,TGTGCCATCAGTGAGTCGATGGGGGGCTTGGGGACAGGGAATCAGCCCCAGCATTTT,CAISESMGGLGTGNQPQHF
TRBJ1-1,TRBV20-1,-,few,TGCAGTGCTAGATCGGGAGCGAACACTGAAGCTTTCTTT,CSARSGANTEAFF
TRBJ2-1,TRBV10-3,-,many,TGTGCCATCAGTCCGACAGACTACAATGAGCAGTTCTTC,CAISPTDYNEQFF
TRBJ2-2,TRBV7-2,-,many,TGTGCCAGCAGCTTAGCGGGGGGGCTAAACGGGGAGCTGTTTTTT,CASSLAGGLNGELFF
TRBJ1-1,TRBV5-6,TRBD1,few,TGTGCCAGCAGCTCCCCGGGACAGTGGTCTCGGTATAACACTGAAGCTTTCTTT,CASSSPGQWSRYNTEAFF
TRBJ2-7,TRBV5-5,-,many,TGTGCCAGCAGCTTGGTACTTGGGGTGGGCGAGCAGTACTTC,CASSLVLGVGEQYF
TRBJ1-1,TRBV11-2,TRBD1,-,TGTGCCAGCAGCATGGGACAGGGGTTTGAAGCTTTCTTT,CASSMGQGFEAFF
TRBJ2-1,TRBV19,-,few,TGTGCCAGTAGTAAGGTTCGCCATTCCAATGAGCAGTTCTTC,CASSKVRHSNEQFF
TRBJ2-7,TRBV5-1,TRBD2,many,TGCGCCAGCAGCTTAGGCGTGGGTAGCGGGGGGCCTAGATCCTACGAGCAGTACTTC,CASSLGVGSGGPRSYEQYF
TRBJ2-7,TRBV5-1,-,many,TGCGCCAGCAGCTTGGAGCCAGGGAGAGACGAGCAGTACTTC,CASSLEPGRDEQYF
TRBJ2-7,TRBV20-1,-,few,TGCAGTGCTAGAGATATGGGGGGCCTTTCCTACGAGCAGTACTTC,CSARDMGGLSYEQYF
TRBJ1-3,TRBV19,-,many,TGTGCCAGTAGGGGGACGCCACCTCGAAACACCATATATTTT,CASRGTPPRNTIYF
TRBJ2-7,TRBV7-9,-,many,TGTGCCAGCAGCCCCGCGAATACGGGGGAGCAGTACTTC,CASSPANTGEQYF
TRBJ1-2,TRBV5-1,TRBD1,few,TGCGCCAGCAGCTTGGTTTGGGACAGGGGGCACTATGGCTACACCTTC,CASSLVWDRGHYGYTF
TRBJ1-3,TRBV19,-,many,TGTGCCAGTAGTATCTACGGAAACACCATATATTTT,CASSIYGNTIYF
TRBJ2-2,TRBV20-1,-,-,TGCAGTGCTAGAGAGGTGGGGGCCGGGGAGCTGTTTTTT,CSAREVGAGELFF
TRBJ2-3,TRBV2,-,many,TGTGCCAGCAGTGTTCCAACTAGCACAGATACGCAGTATTTT,CASSVPTSTDTQYF
TRBJ2-2,TRBV20-1,TRBD1,many,TGCAGTGCCGAGACAGGGACCGGGGAGCTGTTTTTT,CSAETGTGELFF
TRBJ1-1,TRBV12-5,-,-,TGTGCTAGTGGTGACGCGGACGGGAACACTGAAGCTTTCTTT,CASGDADGNTEAFF
TRBJ1-1,TRBV18,-,many,TGTGCCAGCCTCCAGGGGTTTAGCACTGAAGCTTTCTTT,CASLQGFSTEAFF
TRBJ1-1,TRBV4-1,TRBD1,-,TGCGCCAGCAGCCAATACATCGGGACAGGCCTCACTGAAGCTTTCTTT,CASSQYIGTGLTEAFF
TRBJ2-2,TRBV28,-,many,TGTGCCAGCAGTTTACGCCCCCGTGCTTCTGGGGAGCTGTTTTTT,CASSLRPRASGELFF
TRBJ2-7,TRBV4-3,-,-,TGCGCCAGCAGCCAAGGACCCTCGTCCGAGCAGTACTTC,CASSQGPSSEQYF
TRBJ1-2,TRBV29-1,-,-,TGCAGCGTTGAAGGGCGGCTCTATGGCTACACCTTC,CSVEGRLYGYTF
TRBJ1-1,TRBV21-1,-,-,TGTGCCAGCAGCAAAGTTGACTATTCGAAACTGAACACTGAAGCTTTCTTT,CASSKVDYSKLNTEAFF
TRBJ1-1,TRBV7-8,TRBD1,few,TGTGCCAGCAGCCCCACACAGGGGATGATCGCTGAAGCTTTCTTT,CASSPTQGMIAEAFF
TRBJ2-1,TRBV6-1,TRBD1,few,TGTGCCAGCACCTCGACAGGGGGCGATGAGCAGTTCTTC,CASTSTGGDEQFF
TRBJ1-1,TRBV27,-,many,TGTGCCAGCAGTACCCTTTACTCTGAAGCTTTCTTT,CASSTLYSEAFF
TRBJ2-1,TRBV9,TRBD2,many,TGTGCCAGCAGCTTATCGGGACTAGCGGGGCACAATGAGCAGTTCTTC,CASSLSGLAGHNEQFF
TRBJ2-1,TRBV19,-,few,TGTGCCAGTAGTATTGGATTCTTAGGGGGTCTTAACAATGAGCAGTTCTTC,CASSIGFLGGLNNEQFF
TRBJ1-5,TRBV7-2,-,-,TGTGCCAGCAGCTCAGGGACCGGCAGTAGGGGCAATCAGCCCCAGCATTTT,CASSSGTGSRGNQPQHF
TRBJ2-3,TRBV20-1,-,once,TGCAGTGCAACTAAAGACCCTAGCACAGATACGCAGTATTTT,CSATKDPSTDTQYF
TRBJ2-1,TRBV20-1,-,many,TGCAGTGCCAGCCCGGGCTGGGTCTACAATGAGCAGTTCTTC,CSASPGWVYNEQFF
TRBJ2-1,TRBV3-1,TRBD1,few,TGTGCCAGCAGCCAAGGCGGGACAGGGGAGGTTGAGCAGTTCTTC,CASSQGGTGEVEQFF
TRBJ2-5,TRBV20-1,-,-,TGCAGTGCTAGAGATTCCTTTAGCGATGGGGGGTTAGGGACCCAGTACTTC,CSARDSFSDGGLGTQYF